Listed here are 7 T cell receptor beta chains from one sample, sequenced in a study of T-cell memory formation after mild COVID-19. TCRdb recomputed calls from the 5' RACE reads with MiXCR, one row per CDR3 protein. Here the sample spans fewer than 250,000 distinct CDR3 sequences, roughly 15% being singletons. Material: PBMCs or a T cell subset sorted from them (not recorded which). The receptors derive from an adult woman who had mild COVID-19 (a few samples of this study predate the infection). Cell type and time point are not known.

The V and J genes are TRBV3-1 and TRBJ2-2; possibly TRBD1 for D (5 bases). Between the trimmed V and J ends, which lost 11 bases and 4 bases, there was a span of 8 bases. The germline gives CDR1 LGHDT, CDR2 YNNKEL (reference sequence). CDR3 length: 11 residues. The CDR3: CASQGTGELFF. CDR3 in DNA: TGTGCCTCGCAGGGCACCGGGGAGCTGTTTTTT.

The chain links TRBV3-1 to TRBJ2-7, with D unclear. Germline V CDR1 and CDR2: LGHDT, YNNKEL (reference sequence). The ends were cut back, 0 bases at V and 0 bases at J, with 3 bases in the middle. The CDR3 has 13 residues. CDR3 residues: CASSQEGSYEQYF. CDR3 nucleotide sequence: TGTGCCAGCAGCCAAGAGGGCTCCTACGAGCAGTACTTC.

This clonotype was observed a few times. J is TRBJ1-2 and V is TRBV5-1; 7 bases are shared with TRBD1. This CDR3 has 13 residues. V lost 0 bases to trimming and J lost 6 bases; unmatched junction nucleotides: 2. CDR1 and CDR2 from the germline V gene are SGHRS and YFSETQ. The CDR3 reads CASSLGQGHGYTF. The DNA of the CDR3 is TGCGCCAGCAGCTTGGGACAGGGACATGGCTACACCTTC.

The rearrangement uses TRBV7-2 and TRBJ2-1; no definite D call. In germline, CDR1 is SGHTA, CDR2 FQGNSA. V lost 0 bases, J lost 2 bases, and 11 bases lay in between. The CDR3 has 16 residues. The CDR3 region has the DNA TGTGCCAGCAGCTTAGCAGACACCGGCACCTACAATGAGCAGTTCTTC. Amino acid sequence: CASSLADTGTYNEQFF. The whole variable domain, remainder taken from reference TRBV7-2 and TRBJ2-1, is GAGVSQSPSNKVTEKGKDVELRCDPISGHTALYWYRQSLGQGLEFLIYFQGNSAPDKSGLPSDRFSAERTGGSVSTLTIQRTQQEDSAVYLCASSLADTGTYNEQFFGPGTRLTVL.

The gene calls are TRBV6-1 and TRBJ1-3; D ambiguous. CDR1 and CDR2 from the germline V gene are MNHNS and SASEGT. Trimming took 3 bases from V and 0 from J, leaving 9 bases between them. The CDR3 runs 15 residues. CDR3 in amino acids: CASSDRLNSGNTIYF. DNA for the CDR3: TGTGCCAGCAGTGACCGGTTAAACTCTGGAAACACCATATATTTT.

The chain joins TRBV5-5 to TRBJ1-2; 11 bases are shared with TRBD1. Germline lookup yields CDR1 SGHKS and CDR2 YYEKEE (reference sequence). The CDR3 loop spans 14 amino acids. Trimming at V came to 5 bases and at J to 8 bases, leaving 8 bases not matched to a gene. The CDR3 region has the DNA TGTGCCAGCAGTACCGGACAGGGGGCGTTGGGCTACACCTTC. It specifies CASSTGQGALGYTF.

The chain joins TRBV20-1 to TRBJ2-7; 8 positions agree with TRBD2. Trimming at V came to 4 bases and at J to 6 bases, leaving 11 bases not matched to a gene. CDR1 and CDR2 from the germline V gene are DFQATT and SNEGSKA (reference sequence). The CDR3 sequence is 14 residues long. This chain's CDR3 is CSATMPGLETEQYF. The DNA for the CDR3 is TGCAGTGCTACAATGCCGGGACTAGAGACCGAGCAGTACTTC.